The T cell receptor beta chain described here comes from a study of blood T cell repertoires in COVID-19. The wider study: The cDNA or gDNA used as material had been derived from T cells, B-cell-depleted T cells, or PBMCs.

In Seattle, patients joined the study during active infection and were tracked longitudinally. Per the original data handling: Reference gene primer amplification in the assay estimated nucleated cell counts. Using immunoSEQ multiplex PCR, the repertoire was profiled, and TCRdb retains in-frame clones only, with some absent. V and J calls and clone size are given by that table; D and trimming were obtained from the DNA. This sample has 250,000 or so clones, with around 91% found just once. Trimming removed 3 bases from V and 2 bases from J, with 16 bases in between. The CDR3 totals 16 residues. Looked up from germline, CDR1 is LGHNA and CDR2 is YSLEER.

The chain employs TRBV4-3 and TRBJ1-2; TRBD1 is a possible D gene (6 bases). The origin of this receptor is a woman aged 60-75 years with COVID-19, enrolled during active disease. What was sequenced was peripheral blood. The CDR3 bases are TGCGCCAGCAGCCATAATCGACAGGTTCCAAACTATGGCTACACCTTC. Its translation is CASSHNRQVPNYGYTF.